The present T cell receptor beta chain was sequenced within a study of blood T cell repertoires in COVID-19. In the study overall: Spain, Italy and the United States supplied samples that represented acute and convalescent COVID-19. PBMCs, B-cell-depleted T cells, or T cells provided the cDNA or gDNA that made up the material.

TCRdb's table, derived via immunoSEQ multiplex PCR, lists solely in-frame clones and lacks some. The data hold 200,000 to 250,000 clones, with approximately 88% observed a single time. CDR1 is SGDLS, CDR2 YYNGEE, per germline. Trimming removed 3 bases at V and 1 base at J, with 12 bases between. This CDR3 region has 15 residues. This TCR derives from a woman aged 25-40 years with COVID-19, enrolled during active disease. The V and J genes are TRBV9 and TRBJ2-3; TRBD2 is a possible D gene (6 bases). What was sequenced was peripheral blood. In DNA form, the CDR3 reads TGTGCCAGCAGCGCCGTAACGGGGGGCACAGATACGCAGTATTTT. Its translation: CASSAVTGGTDTQYF.